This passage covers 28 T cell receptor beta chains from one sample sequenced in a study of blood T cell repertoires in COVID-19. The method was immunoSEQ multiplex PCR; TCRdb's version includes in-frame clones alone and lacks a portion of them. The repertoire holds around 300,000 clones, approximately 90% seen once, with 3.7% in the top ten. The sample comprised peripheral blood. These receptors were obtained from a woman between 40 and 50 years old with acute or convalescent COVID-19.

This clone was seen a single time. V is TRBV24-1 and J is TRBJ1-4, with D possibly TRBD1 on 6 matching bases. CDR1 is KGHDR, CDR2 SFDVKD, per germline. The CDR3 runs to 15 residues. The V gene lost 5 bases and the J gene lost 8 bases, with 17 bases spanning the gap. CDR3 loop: CATSVLDRSGEKLFF. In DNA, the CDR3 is TGTGCCACCAGTGTTCTAGACAGGTCGGGCGAAAAACTGTTTTTT.

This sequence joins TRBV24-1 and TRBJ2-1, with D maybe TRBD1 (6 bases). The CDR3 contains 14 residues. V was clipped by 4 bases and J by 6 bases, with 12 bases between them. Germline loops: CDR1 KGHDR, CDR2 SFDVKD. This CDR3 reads CATSDPGQRNEQFF. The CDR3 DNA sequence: TGTGCCACCAGTGACCCCGGACAGCGCAATGAGCAGTTCTTC.

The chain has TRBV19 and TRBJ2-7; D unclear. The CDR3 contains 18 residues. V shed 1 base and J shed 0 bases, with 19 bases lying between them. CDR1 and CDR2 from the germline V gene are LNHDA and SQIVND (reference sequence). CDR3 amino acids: CASSIVNGGSTSSYEQYV. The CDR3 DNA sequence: TGTGCCAGTAGTATAGTAAATGGCGGCAGTACGAGCTCCTACGAGCAGTACGTC.

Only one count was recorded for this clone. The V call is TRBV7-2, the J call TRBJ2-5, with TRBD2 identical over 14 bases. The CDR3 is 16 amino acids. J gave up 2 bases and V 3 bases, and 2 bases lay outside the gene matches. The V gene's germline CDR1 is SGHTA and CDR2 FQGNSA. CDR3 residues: CASSFGLAGGQETQYF. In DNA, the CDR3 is TGTGCCAGCAGCTTCGGACTAGCGGGGGGACAAGAGACCCAGTACTTC.

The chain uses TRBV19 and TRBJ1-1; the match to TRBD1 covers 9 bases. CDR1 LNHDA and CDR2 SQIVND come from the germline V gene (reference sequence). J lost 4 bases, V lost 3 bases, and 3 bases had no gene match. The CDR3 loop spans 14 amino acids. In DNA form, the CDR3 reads TGTGCCAGTAGTATTGGGACAGGGAGCACTGAAGCTTTCTTT. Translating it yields CASSIGTGSTEAFF.

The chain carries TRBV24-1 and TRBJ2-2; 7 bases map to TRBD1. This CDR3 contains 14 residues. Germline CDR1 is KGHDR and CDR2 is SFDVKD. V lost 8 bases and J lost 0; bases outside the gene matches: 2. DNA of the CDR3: TGTGCCACCAAACAGGGGCCGAACACCGGGGAGCTGTTTTTT. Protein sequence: CATKQGPNTGELFF.

The CDR3: CSASLAGGFNLAKNIQYF. CDR3 DNA sequence: TGCAGTGCTAGTTTAGCGGGGGGTTTTAATTTAGCCAAAAACATTCAGTACTTC. V and J are TRBV20-1 and TRBJ2-4; 10 bases are a match to TRBD2. The CDR3 sequence is 18 residues long. Germline lookup yields CDR1 DFQATT and CDR2 SNEGSKA (reference sequence). V was clipped by 3 bases and J by 0 bases; unmatched bases: 11.

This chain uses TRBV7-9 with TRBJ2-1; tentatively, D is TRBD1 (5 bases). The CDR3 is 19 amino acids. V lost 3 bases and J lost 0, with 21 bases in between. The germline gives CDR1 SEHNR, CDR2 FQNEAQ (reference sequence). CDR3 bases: TGTGCCAGCAGCTTCGGCCTTGGGCCTCCAGGGCGCTCCTACAATGAGCAGTTCTTC. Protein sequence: CASSFGLGPPGRSYNEQFF.

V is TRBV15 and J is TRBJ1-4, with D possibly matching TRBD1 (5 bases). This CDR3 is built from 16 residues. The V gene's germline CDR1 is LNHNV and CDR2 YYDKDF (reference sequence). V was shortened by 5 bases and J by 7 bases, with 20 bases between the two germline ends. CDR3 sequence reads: CATSGSAGLVSEKLFF. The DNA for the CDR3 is TGTGCCACCAGCGGCTCCGCAGGGCTTGTTAGTGAAAAACTGTTTTTT.

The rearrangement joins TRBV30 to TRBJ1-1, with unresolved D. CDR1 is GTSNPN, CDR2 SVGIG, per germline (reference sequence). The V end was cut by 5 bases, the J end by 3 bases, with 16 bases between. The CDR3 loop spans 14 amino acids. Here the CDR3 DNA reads TGTGCCTGGGCCGACGCGGGTGCCGACACTGAAGCTTTCTTT. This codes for CAWADAGADTEAFF. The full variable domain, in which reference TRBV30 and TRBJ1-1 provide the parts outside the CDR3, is SQTIHQWPATLVQPVGSPLSLECTVEGTSNPNLYWYRQAAGRGLQLLFYSVGIGQISSEVPQNLSASRPQDRQFILSSKKLLLSDSGFYLCAWADAGADTEAFFGQGTRLTVV.

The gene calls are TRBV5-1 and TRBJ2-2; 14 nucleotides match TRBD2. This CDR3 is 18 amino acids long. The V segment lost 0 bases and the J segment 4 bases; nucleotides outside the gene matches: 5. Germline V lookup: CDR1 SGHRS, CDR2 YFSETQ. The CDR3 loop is CASSLARGLAGGTGELFF. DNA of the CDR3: TGCGCCAGCAGCTTGGCCAGAGGACTAGCGGGGGGCACCGGGGAGCTGTTTTTT. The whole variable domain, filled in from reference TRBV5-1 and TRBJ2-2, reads KAGVTQTPRYLIKTRGQQVTLSCSPISGHRSVSWYQQTPGQGLQFLFEYFSETQRNKGNFPGRFSGRQFSNSRSEMNVSTLELGDSALYLCASSLARGLAGGTGELFFGEGSRLTVL.

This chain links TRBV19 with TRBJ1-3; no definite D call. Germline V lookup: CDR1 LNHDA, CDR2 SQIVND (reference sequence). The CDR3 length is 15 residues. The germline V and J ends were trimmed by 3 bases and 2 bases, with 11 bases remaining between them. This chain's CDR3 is CASSIRSGPGNTIYF. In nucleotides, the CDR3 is TGTGCCAGTAGTATTAGGAGCGGACCTGGAAACACCATATATTTT.

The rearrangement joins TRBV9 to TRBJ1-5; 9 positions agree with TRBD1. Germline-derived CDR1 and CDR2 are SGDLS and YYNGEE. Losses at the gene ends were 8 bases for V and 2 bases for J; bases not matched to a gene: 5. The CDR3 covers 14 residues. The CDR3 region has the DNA TGTGCCAGTGGACAGGGGATGGGCAATCAGCCCCAGCATTTT. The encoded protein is CASGQGMGNQPQHF. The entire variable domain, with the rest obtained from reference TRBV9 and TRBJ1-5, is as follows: DSGVTQTPKHLITATGQRVTLRCSPRSGDLSVYWYQQSLDQGLQFLIQYYNGEERAKGNILERFSAQQFPDLHSELNLSSLELGDSALYFCASGQGMGNQPQHFGDGTRLSIL.

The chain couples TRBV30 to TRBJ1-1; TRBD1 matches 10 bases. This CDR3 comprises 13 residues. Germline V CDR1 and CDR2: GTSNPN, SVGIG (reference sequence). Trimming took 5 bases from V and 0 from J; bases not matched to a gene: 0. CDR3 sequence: CAWDRGLNTEAFF. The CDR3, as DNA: TGTGCCTGGGACAGGGGGCTGAACACTGAAGCTTTCTTT.

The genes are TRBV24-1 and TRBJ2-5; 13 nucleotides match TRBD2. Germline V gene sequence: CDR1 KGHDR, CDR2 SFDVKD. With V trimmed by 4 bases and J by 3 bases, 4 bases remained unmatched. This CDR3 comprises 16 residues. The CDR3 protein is CATSDSGLAGKETQYF. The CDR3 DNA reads TGTGCCACCAGTGACTCGGGACTAGCGGGAAAAGAGACCCAGTACTTC.

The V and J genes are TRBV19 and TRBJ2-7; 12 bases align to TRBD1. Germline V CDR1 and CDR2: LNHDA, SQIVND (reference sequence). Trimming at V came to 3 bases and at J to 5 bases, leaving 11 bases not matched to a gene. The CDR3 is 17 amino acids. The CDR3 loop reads CASSIRRKGTGGDEQYV. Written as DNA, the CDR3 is TGTGCCAGTAGTATTCGGCGGAAGGGGACAGGGGGCGACGAGCAGTACGTC.

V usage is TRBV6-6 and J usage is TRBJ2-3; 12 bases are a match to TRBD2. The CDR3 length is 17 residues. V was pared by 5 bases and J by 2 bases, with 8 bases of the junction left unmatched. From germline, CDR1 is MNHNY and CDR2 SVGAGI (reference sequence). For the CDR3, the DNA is TGTGCCAGCAGTCCTAGACTAGCGGGGGCCTACACAGATACGCAGTATTTT. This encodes CASSPRLAGAYTDTQYF.

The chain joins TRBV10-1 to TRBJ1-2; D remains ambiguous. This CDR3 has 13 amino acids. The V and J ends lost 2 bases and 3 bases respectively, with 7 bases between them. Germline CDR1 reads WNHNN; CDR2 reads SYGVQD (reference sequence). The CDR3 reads CASSEGRYYGYTF. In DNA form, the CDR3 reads TGCGCCAGCAGTGAGGGCAGATACTATGGCTACACCTTC.

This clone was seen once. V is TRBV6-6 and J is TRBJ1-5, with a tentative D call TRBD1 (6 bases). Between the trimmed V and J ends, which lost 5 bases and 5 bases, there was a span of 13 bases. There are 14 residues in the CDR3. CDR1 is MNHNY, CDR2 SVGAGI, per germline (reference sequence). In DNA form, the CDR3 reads TGTGCCAGCAGTCTACAGGGTGCTGATCAGCCCCAGCATTTT. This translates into CASSLQGADQPQHF.

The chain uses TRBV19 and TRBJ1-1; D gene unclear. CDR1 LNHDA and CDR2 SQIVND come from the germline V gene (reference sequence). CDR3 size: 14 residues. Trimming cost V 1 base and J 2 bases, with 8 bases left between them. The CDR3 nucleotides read TGTGCCAGTAGTATAGTACAAAGTAACACTGAAGCTTTCTTT. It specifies CASSIVQSNTEAFF.

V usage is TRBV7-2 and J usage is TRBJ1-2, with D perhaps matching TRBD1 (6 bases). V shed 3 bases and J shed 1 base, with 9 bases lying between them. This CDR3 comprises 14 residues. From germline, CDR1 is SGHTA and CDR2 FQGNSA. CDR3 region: CASSFPGVNYGYTF. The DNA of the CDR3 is TGTGCCAGCAGCTTCCCAGGGGTTAACTATGGCTACACCTTC.

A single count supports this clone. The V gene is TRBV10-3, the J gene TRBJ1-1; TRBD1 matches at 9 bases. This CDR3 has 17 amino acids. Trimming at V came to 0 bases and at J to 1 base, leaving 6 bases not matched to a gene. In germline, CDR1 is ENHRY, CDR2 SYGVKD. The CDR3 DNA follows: TGTGCCATCAGTGAGTCACTGGGACAGGGCCAGAACACTGAAGCTTTCTTT. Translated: CAISESLGQGQNTEAFF.

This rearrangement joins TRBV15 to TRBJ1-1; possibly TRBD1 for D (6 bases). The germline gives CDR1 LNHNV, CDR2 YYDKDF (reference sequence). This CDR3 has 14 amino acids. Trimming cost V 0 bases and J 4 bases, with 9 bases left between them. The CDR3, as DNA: TGTGCCACCAGCAGAGATCCCAGGGGCACTGAAGCTTTCTTT. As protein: CATSRDPRGTEAFF.

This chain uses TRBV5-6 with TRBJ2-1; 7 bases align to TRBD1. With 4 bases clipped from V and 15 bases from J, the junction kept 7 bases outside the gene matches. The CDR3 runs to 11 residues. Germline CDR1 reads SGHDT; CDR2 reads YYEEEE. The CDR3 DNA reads TGTGCCAGCAGCCACGGACAGGTAGGGTTCTTC. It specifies CASSHGQVGFF.

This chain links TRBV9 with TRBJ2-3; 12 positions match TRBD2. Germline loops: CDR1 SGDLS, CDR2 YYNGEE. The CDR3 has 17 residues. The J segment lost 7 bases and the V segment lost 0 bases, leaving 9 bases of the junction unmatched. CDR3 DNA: TGTGCCAGCAGCGTAGTGTCTAGCGGGGGGGCGAGAAATACGCAGTATTTT. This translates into CASSVVSSGGARNTQYF.

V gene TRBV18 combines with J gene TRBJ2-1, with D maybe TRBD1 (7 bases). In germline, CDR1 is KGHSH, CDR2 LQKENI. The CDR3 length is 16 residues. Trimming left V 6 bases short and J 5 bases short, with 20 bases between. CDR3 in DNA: TGTGCCAGCTCCCCCACGAGGAGGGGGCCAAACAATGAGCAGTTCTTC. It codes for CASSPTRRGPNNEQFF.

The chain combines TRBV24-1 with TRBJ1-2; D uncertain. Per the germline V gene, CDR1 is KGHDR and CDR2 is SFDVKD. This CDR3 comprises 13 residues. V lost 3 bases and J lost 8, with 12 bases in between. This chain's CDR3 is CATSDRGGRGYTF. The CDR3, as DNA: TGTGCCACCAGTGATCGGGGTGGTAGAGGCTACACCTTC.

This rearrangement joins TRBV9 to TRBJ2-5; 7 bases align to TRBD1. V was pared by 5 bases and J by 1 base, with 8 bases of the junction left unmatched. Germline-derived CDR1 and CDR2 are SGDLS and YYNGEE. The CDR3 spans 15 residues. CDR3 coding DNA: TGTGCCAGCAGTTCCGCCGACAGGGCCCAAGAGACCCAGTACTTC. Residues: CASSSADRAQETQYF.